This TCR beta chain was retrieved from a study of glioma-infiltrating T cells. General observations from the study: Tissue and blood shared very few CDR3 sequences. Non-neoplastic patients had below-expected tissue-blood divergence, while all gliomas exceeded expectation.

The table lists this clonotype with a few counts. Antigen unknown. The iRepertoire nested amplicon-rescue multiplex PCR amplified TCR alpha and beta CDR3s from RNA. One-step reverse transcription and amplification started from around 100-400 ng of tissue mRNA or PBMC total RNA. TCRdb called the multiplex PCR reads again in MiXCR, with one record for every CDR3 protein. The data contain about 89,000 distinct CDR3 sequences, 20% to 25% of them singletons. The V gene end was trimmed by 4 bases and the J gene end by 3 bases; junction bases not matched to a gene: 5. This CDR3 has 15 amino acids. Looked up from germline, CDR1 is LGHDT and CDR2 is YNNKEL (reference sequence).

The chain couples TRBV3-1 to TRBJ1-3; 8 nucleotides match TRBD1. The material sequenced was glioma tissue, nonneoplastic brain tissue, or PBMCs (not recorded which). This TCR was sampled from a human donor with low-grade glioma or glioblastoma, undergoing nonglioma brain surgery, or in good health (not recorded which). The CDR3 here is CASSLSDRGGNTIYF. The CDR3 bases are TGTGCCAGCAGCCTTTCCGACAGGGGTGGAAACACCATATATTTT.